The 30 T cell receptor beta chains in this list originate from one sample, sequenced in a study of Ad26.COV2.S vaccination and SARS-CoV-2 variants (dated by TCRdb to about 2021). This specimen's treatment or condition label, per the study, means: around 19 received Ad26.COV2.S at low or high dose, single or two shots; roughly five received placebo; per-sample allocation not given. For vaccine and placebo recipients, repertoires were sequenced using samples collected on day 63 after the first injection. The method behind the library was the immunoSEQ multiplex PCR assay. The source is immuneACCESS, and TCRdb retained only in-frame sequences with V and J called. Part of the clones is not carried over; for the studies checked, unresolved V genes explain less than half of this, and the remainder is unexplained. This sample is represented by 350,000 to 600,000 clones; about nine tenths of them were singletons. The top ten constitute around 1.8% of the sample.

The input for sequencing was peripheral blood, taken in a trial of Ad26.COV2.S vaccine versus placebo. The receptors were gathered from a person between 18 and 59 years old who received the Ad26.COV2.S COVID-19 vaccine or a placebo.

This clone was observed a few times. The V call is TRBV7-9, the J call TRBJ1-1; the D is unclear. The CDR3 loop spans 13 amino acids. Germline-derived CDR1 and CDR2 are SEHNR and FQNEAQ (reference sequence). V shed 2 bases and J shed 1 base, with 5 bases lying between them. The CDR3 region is CASSLLTNTEAFF. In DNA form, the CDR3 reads TGTGCCAGCAGCTTATTGACGAACACTGAAGCTTTCTTT. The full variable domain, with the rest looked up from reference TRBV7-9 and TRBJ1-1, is DTGVSQNPRHKITKRGQNVTFRCDPISEHNRLYWYRQTLGQGPEFLTYFQNEAQLEKSRLLSDRFSAERPKGSFSTLEIQRTEQGDSAMYLCASSLLTNTEAFFGQGTRLTVV.

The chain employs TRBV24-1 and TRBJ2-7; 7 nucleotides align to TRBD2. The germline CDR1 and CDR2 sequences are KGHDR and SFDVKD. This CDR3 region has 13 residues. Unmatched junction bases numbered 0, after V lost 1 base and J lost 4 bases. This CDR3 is CATSDFGGYEQYF. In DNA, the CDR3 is TGTGCCACCAGTGATTTCGGGGGGTACGAGCAGTACTTC.

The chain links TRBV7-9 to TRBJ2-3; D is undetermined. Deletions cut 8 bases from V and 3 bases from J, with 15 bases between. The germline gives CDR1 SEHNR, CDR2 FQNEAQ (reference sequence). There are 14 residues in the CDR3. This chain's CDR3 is CASDRHGITDTQYF. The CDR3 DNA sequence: TGTGCCAGCGACCGACATGGTATAACAGATACGCAGTATTTT.

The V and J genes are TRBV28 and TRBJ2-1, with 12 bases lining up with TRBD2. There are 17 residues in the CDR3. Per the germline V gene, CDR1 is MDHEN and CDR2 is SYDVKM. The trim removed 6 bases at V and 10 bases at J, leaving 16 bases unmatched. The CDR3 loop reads CASSRYRTSGKGGEQFF. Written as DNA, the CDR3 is TGTGCCAGCAGCAGGTATAGGACTAGCGGGAAAGGGGGAGAGCAGTTCTTC.

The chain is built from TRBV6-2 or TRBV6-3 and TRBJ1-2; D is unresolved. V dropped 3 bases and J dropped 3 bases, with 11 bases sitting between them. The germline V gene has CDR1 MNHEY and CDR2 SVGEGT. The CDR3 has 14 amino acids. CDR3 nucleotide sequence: TGTGCCAGCAGTTATGGGCCTGCTTACTATGGCTACACCTTC. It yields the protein CASSYGPAYYGYTF.

CDR3 DNA: TGCGCCAGCAGCCAAGAACGCTTAGCGGGAGGTTCAGATACGCAGTATTTT. Translated: CASSQERLAGGSDTQYF. The rearrangement joins TRBV4-1 to TRBJ2-3; 10 nucleotides line up with TRBD2. Germline loops: CDR1 MGHRA, CDR2 YSYEKL. Germline trimming cut 0 bases from V and 4 bases from J; bases unmatched to any gene: 7. The CDR3 totals 17 residues.

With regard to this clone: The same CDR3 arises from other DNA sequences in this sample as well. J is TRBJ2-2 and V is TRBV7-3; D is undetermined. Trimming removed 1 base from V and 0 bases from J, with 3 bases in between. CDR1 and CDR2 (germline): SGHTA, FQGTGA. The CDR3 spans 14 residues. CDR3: CASSLSPNTGELFF. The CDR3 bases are TGTGCCAGCAGCTTAAGCCCGAACACCGGGGAGCTGTTTTTT. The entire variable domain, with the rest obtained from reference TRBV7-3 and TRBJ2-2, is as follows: GAGVSQTPSNKVTEKGKYVELRCDPISGHTALYWYRQSLGQGPEFLIYFQGTGAADDSGLPNDRFFAVRPEGSVSTLKIQRTERGDSAVYLCASSLSPNTGELFFGEGSRLTVL.

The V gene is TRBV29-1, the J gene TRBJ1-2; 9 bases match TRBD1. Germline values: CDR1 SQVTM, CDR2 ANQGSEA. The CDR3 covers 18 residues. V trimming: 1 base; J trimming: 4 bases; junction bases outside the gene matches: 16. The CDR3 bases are TGCAGCGTTGAAGGGGGAACAGGGGGCCGTAGGGGCAGCTATGGCTACACCTTC. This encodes CSVEGGTGGRRGSYGYTF. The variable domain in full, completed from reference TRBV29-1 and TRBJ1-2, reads SAVISQKPSRDICQRGTSLTIQCQVDSQVTMMFWYRQQPGQSLTLIATANQGSEATYESGFVIDKFPISRPNLTFSTLTVSNMSPEDSSIYLCSVEGGTGGRRGSYGYTFGSGTRLTVV.

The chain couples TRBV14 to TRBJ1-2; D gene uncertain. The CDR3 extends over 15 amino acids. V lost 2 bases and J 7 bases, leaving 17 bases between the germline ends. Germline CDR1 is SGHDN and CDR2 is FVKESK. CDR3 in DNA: TGTGCCAGCAGCCAACAGACGCTCTCGGGGTTTGGCTACACCTTC. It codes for CASSQQTLSGFGYTF.

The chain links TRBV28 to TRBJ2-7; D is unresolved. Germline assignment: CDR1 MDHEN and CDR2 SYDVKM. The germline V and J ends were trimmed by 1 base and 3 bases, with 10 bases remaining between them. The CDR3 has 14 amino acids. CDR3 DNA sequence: TGTGCCAGCAGTTTATTATCGGGTAACTACGAGCAGTACTTC. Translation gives CASSLLSGNYEQYF.

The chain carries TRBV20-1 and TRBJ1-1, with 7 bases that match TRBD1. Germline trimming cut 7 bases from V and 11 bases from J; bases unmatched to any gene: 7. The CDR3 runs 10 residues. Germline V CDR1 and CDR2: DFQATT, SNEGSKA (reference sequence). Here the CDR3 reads CSGNRGSAFF. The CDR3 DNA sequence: TGCAGTGGCAACAGGGGCTCGGCTTTCTTT.

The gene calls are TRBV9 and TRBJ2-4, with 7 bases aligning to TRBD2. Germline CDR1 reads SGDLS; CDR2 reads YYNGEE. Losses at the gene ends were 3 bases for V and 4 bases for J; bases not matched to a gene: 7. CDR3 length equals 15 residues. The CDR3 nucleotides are TGTGCCAGCAGCGGTAGCGGGCCTGGAAAAAACATTCAGTACTTC. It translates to CASSGSGPGKNIQYF.

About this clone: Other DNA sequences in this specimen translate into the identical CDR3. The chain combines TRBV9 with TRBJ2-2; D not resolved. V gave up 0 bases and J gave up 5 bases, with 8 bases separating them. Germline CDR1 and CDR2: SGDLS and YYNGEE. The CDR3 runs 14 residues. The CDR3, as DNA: TGTGCCAGCAGCGTAGCTAGTGGTACCGGGGAGCTGTTTTTT. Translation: CASSVASGTGELFF.

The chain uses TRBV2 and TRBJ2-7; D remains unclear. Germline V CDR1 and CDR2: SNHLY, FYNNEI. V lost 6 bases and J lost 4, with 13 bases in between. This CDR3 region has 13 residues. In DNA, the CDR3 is TGTGCCAGCAGCATTAACGCTGGGTACGAGCAGTACTTC. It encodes CASSINAGYEQYF.

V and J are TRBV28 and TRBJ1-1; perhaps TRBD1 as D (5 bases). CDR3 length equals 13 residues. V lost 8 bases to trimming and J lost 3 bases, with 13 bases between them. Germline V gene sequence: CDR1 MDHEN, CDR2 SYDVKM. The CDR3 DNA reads TGTGCCAGCCGGGGAGGGGCAGACACTGAAGCTTTCTTT. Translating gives CASRGGADTEAFF.

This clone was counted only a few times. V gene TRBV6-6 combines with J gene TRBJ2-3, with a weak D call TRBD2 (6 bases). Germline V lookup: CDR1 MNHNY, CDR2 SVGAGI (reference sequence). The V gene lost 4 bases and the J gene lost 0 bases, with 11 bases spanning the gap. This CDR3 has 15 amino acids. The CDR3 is CASSSLRGSTDTQYF. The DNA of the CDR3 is TGTGCCAGCAGTTCCCTACGGGGGAGCACAGATACGCAGTATTTT.

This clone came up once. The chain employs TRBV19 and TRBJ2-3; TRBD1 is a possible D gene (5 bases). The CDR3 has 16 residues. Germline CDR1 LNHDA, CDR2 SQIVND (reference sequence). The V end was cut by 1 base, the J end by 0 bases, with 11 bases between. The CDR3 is CASSIGWTRSTDTQYF. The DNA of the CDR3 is TGTGCCAGTAGTATAGGCTGGACAAGGAGCACAGATACGCAGTATTTT.

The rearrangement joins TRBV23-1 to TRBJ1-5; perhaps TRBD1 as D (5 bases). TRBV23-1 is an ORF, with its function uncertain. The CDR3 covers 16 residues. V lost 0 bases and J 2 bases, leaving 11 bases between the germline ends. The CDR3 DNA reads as TGCGCCAGCAGTCAATCAGGGGTGATTTGCAATCAGCCCCAGCATTTT. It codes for CASSQSGVICNQPQHF.

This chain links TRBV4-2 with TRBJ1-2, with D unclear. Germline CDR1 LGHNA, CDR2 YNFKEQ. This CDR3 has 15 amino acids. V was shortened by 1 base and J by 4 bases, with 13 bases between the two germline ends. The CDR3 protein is CASSQAMAGGYGYTF. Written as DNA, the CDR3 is TGTGCCAGCAGCCAAGCTATGGCAGGCGGCTATGGCTACACCTTC.

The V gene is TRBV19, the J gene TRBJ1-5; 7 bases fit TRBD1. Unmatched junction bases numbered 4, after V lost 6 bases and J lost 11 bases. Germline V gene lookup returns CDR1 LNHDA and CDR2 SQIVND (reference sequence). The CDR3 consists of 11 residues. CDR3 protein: CASSQGGSQHF. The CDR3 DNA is TGTGCCAGTAGCCAGGGGGGTTCCCAGCATTTT. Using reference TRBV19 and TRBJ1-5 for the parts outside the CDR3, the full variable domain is DGGITQSPKYLFRKEGQNVTLSCEQNLNHDAMYWYRQDPGQGLRLIYYSQIVNDFQKGDIAEGYSVSREKKESFPLTVTSAQKNPTAFYLCASSQGGSQHFGDGTRLSIL.

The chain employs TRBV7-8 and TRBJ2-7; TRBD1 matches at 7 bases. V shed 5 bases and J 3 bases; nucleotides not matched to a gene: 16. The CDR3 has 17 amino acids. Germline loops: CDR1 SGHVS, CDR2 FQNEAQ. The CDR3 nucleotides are TGTGCCAGCAGCCTACCAACAGGGGCCGGGAACAACTACGAGCAGTACTTC. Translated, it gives CASSLPTGAGNNYEQYF. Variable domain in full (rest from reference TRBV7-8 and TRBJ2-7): GAGVSQSPRYKVAKRGQDVALRCDPISGHVSLFWYQQALGQGPEFLTYFQNEAQLDKSGLPSDRFFAERPEGSVSTLKIQRTQQEDSAVYLCASSLPTGAGNNYEQYFGPGTRLTVT.

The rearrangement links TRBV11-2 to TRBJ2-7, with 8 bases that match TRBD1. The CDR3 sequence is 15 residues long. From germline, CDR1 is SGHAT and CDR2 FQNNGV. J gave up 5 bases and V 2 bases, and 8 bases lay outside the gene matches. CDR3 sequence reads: CASSLFVTGVHEQYF. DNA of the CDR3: TGTGCCAGCAGCTTATTTGTGACAGGGGTACACGAGCAGTACTTC.

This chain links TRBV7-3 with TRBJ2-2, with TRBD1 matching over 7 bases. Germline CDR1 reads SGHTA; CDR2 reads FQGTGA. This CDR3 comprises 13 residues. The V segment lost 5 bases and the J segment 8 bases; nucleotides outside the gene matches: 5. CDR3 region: CASSPTGAGELFF. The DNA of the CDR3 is TGTGCCAGCAGCCCCACAGGGGCAGGGGAGCTGTTTTTT.

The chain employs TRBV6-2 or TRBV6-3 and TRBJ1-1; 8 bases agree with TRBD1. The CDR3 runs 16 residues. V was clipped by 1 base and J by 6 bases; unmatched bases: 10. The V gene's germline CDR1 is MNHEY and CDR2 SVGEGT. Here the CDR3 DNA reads TGTGCCAGCAGTTACTTTTCGGGCAGGGGGCCTCCTGAAGCTTTCTTT. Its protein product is CASSYFSGRGPPEAFF.

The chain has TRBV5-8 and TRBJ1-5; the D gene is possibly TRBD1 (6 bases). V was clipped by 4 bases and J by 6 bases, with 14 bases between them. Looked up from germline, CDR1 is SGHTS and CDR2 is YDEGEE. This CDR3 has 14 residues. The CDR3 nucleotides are TGTGCCAGCAGCCGACGACAGGTGGGTCAGCCCCAGCATTTT. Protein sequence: CASSRRQVGQPQHF.

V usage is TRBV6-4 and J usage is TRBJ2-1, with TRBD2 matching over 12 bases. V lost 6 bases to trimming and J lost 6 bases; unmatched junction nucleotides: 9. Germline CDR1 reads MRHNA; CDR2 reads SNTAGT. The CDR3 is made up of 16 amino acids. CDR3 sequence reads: CASSAGTSGSSNEQFF. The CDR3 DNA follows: TGTGCCAGCAGCGCCGGGACTAGCGGGTCTAGCAATGAGCAGTTCTTC.

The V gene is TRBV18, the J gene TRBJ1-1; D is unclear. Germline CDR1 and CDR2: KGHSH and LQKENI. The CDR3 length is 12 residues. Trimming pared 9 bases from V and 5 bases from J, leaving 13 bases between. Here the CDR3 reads CASKGMGTEAFF. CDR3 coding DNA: TGTGCCAGTAAAGGGATGGGAACTGAAGCTTTCTTT.

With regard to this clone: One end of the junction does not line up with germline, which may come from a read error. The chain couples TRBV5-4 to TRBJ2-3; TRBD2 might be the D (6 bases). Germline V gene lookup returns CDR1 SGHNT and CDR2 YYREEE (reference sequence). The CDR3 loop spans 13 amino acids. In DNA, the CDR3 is TGTGCCAGCAGCCCTACTAGCTCCCGCGTCAAGGTTTTT. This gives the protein CASSPTSSRVKVF. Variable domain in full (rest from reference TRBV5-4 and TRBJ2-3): ETGVTQSPTHLIKTRGQQVTLRCSSQSGHNTVSWYQQALGQGPQFIFQYYREEENGRGNFPPRFSGLQFPNYSSELNVNALELDDSALYLCASSPTSSRVKVFGPGTRLTVL.

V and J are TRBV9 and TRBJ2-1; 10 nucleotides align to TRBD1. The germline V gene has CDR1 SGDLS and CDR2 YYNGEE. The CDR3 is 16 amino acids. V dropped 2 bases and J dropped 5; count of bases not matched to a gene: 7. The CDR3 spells CASSVLAGTGDNEQFF. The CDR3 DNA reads TGTGCCAGCAGCGTTCTAGCCGGGACAGGGGACAATGAGCAGTTCTTC.

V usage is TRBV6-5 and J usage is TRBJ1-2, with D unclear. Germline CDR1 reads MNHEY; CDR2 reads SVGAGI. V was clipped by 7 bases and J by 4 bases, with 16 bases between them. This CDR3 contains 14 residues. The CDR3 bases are TGTGCCAGCATCCCGCCGGCAGGACTCTATGGCTACACCTTC. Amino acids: CASIPPAGLYGYTF.